The 31 T cell receptor beta chains below all came from one sample that was sequenced in a study of human T cells and chemical hapten exposure. Described time point: patch test 2, 6 weeks after DPC sensitization. Described treatment: therapeutic diphenylcyclopropenone sensitization with weekly scalp DPC. The authors' total RNA extraction used unfractionated whole blood. One entry per CDR3 protein results from TCRdb running MiXCR on the RACE reads. The table lists approximately 46,000 distinct CDR3 sequences, roughly 10% of them singletons. The specimen was whole blood, collected in connection with sensitization to the hapten diphenylcyclopropenone (DPC). The receptors derive from a woman in her 30s with alopecia areata. Some clones in this sample may be carry-over from other donors' samples.

The V call is TRBV7-2, the J call TRBJ2-7, with 8 bases fitting TRBD2. J was trimmed by 2 bases and V by 2 bases; bases with no gene match: 11. The CDR3 has 17 residues. CDR1 SGHTA and CDR2 FQGNSA come from the germline V gene. The CDR3 DNA follows: TGTGCCAGCAGCTTAAGTATGTCGGCGGGGGGCACCTACGAGCAGTACTTC. This sequence encodes CASSLSMSAGGTYEQYF.

This clonotype has just a few counts. V gene TRBV6-5 combines with J gene TRBJ1-5; D unresolved. CDR3 length: 15 residues. Between the trimmed V and J ends, which lost 6 bases and 0 bases, there was a span of 12 bases. Germline V gene lookup returns CDR1 MNHEY and CDR2 SVGAGI. The CDR3 sequence: CASRAPGSSNQPQHF. The CDR3 DNA reads as TGTGCCAGCAGGGCTCCGGGGAGTAGCAATCAGCCCCAGCATTTT.

Comments on this clonotype: The junction differs from germline at one of its ends, possibly a read error. This sequence joins TRBV30 and TRBJ2-7; D is perhaps TRBD1 or TRBD2 (5 bases each). The germline V gene encodes CDR1 GTSNPN and CDR2 SVGIG (reference sequence). The CDR3 contains 15 residues. For the CDR3, the DNA is TGTGCCTGGGCTGACGGCTTCTGGGACCGCAATCAGAGGCACTTC. Translated, it gives CAWADGFWDRNQRHF.

In this sample, this clonotype turned up many times. V usage is TRBV3-1 and J usage is TRBJ2-1, with a possible D match to TRBD2 (6 bases). Trimming took off 0 bases at V and 7 bases at J, with 16 bases between the two ends. CDR1 and CDR2 (germline): LGHDT, YNNKEL (reference sequence). This CDR3 is built from 16 residues. CDR3 coding DNA: TGTGCCAGCAGCCAAGAGAGGCTAGCGAACAAAAATGAGCAGTTCTTC. Translating gives CASSQERLANKNEQFF.

The chain carries TRBV5-1 and TRBJ2-7, with unresolved D. Germline values: CDR1 SGHRS, CDR2 YFSETQ. V was clipped by 4 bases and J by 1 base, with 15 bases between them. CDR3 size: 15 residues. The DNA of the CDR3 is TGCGCCAGCAGCGCACAAGACTTGGGGTCCTACGAGCAGTACTTC. This gives the protein CASSAQDLGSYEQYF.

The gene calls are TRBV28 and TRBJ1-1; 8 bases line up with TRBD1. The CDR3 runs to 15 residues. From germline, CDR1 is MDHEN and CDR2 SYDVKM. The V segment lost 3 bases and the J segment 1 base; nucleotides outside the gene matches: 4. The DNA of the CDR3 is TGTGCCAGCAGTTTGTTGCAGGGGGCGAACACTGAAGCTTTCTTT. Protein sequence: CASSLLQGANTEAFF.

This clonotype was seen many times. The DNA for the CDR3 is TGTGCCAGCAGCCAGGGACAGGCGAACACCGGGGAGCTGTTTTTT. It encodes CASSQGQANTGELFF. The genes are TRBV12-3 or TRBV12-4 and TRBJ2-2, with 8 bases identical to TRBD1. V dropped 6 bases and J dropped 0; count of bases not matched to a gene: 3. The CDR3 length is 15 residues.

This clonotype appeared many times. This chain uses TRBV6-1 with TRBJ2-7, with D perhaps TRBD2 (6 bases). Germline-derived CDR1 and CDR2 are MNHNS and SASEGT. The germline V and J ends were trimmed by 5 bases and 5 bases, with 16 bases remaining between them. This CDR3 spans 14 amino acids. CDR3 in DNA: TGTGCCAGCAGTCCTTCGCGGGAACCTAACGAGCAGTACTTC. Translated: CASSPSREPNEQYF.

This clonotype was detected only once. This CDR3 reads CASSLFGVTDTQYF. CDR3 bases: TGTGCCAGCAGCTTATTTGGCGTCACAGATACGCAGTATTTT. The chain recombines TRBV11-2 with TRBJ2-3, with no clear D. Germline CDR1 reads SGHAT; CDR2 reads FQNNGV. The CDR3 has 14 residues. The V end lost 2 bases, the J end lost 2 bases, and 8 bases lay between the germline ends.

This clonotype was counted only a few times. The chain uses TRBV5-1 and TRBJ2-5; TRBD1 is a possible D gene (5 bases). The CDR3 runs 14 residues. V dropped 0 bases and J dropped 1 base, with 7 bases sitting between them. Germline loops: CDR1 SGHRS, CDR2 YFSETQ. CDR3 residues: CASSLADSQETQYF. As DNA, the CDR3 is TGCGCCAGCAGCTTGGCCGACAGCCAAGAGACCCAGTACTTC.

V and J are TRBV7-3 and TRBJ2-1; a weak D match, TRBD2 (5 bases). The CDR3 covers 15 residues. Between the trimmed V and J ends, which lost 2 bases and 7 bases, there was a span of 15 bases. In germline, CDR1 is SGHTA, CDR2 FQGTGA. CDR3 sequence (DNA): TGTGCCAGCAGCTTATTTGCAACGGGCGGGAATGAGCAGTTCTTC. This codes for CASSLFATGGNEQFF.

The rearrangement links TRBV7-9 to TRBJ1-4, with TRBD1 as a possible D gene (5 bases). The CDR3 spans 15 residues. V lost 5 bases and J lost 0, with 10 bases in between. CDR1 and CDR2 from the germline V gene are SEHNR and FQNEAQ (reference sequence). The CDR3 loop is CASSPGASTNEKLFF. For the CDR3, the DNA is TGTGCCAGCAGCCCCGGGGCCTCAACTAATGAAAAACTGTTTTTT.

This clonotype was detected a few times. The genes are TRBV20-1 and TRBJ2-7, with 11 bases aligning to TRBD2. There are 12 residues in the CDR3. Germline lookup yields CDR1 DFQATT and CDR2 SNEGSKA (reference sequence). V shed 5 bases, J shed 10 bases, and the junction held 7 bases outside the gene matches. The DNA of the CDR3 is TGCAGTGCTTCTCCGACTAGCGGGGCACAGTACTTC. Its translation: CSASPTSGAQYF.

The rearrangement uses TRBV28 and TRBJ1-2; D perhaps matches TRBD1 (5 bases). From germline, CDR1 is MDHEN and CDR2 SYDVKM. V was clipped by 3 bases and J by 7 bases, with 9 bases between them. The CDR3 covers 12 residues. In DNA, the CDR3 is TGTGCCAGCAGTTTCCGGGGGTTTGGCTACACCTTC. Translation: CASSFRGFGYTF.

This clonotype was recorded a few times. This chain links TRBV7-6 with TRBJ2-6; unclear D gene. Trimming left V 2 bases short and J 2 bases short, with 4 bases between. Germline CDR1 and CDR2: SGHVS and FNYEAQ. The CDR3 loop spans 14 amino acids. In nucleotides, the CDR3 is TGTGCCAGCAGCTTAATGGCTGGGGCCAACGTCCTGACTTTC. It yields the protein CASSLMAGANVLTF.

This clonotype has a count of ten or more. J is TRBJ2-2 and V is TRBV15; perhaps TRBD2 as D (6 bases). V was clipped by 5 bases and J by 0 bases, with 10 bases between them. Germline V CDR1 and CDR2: LNHNV, YYDKDF (reference sequence). The CDR3 runs 15 residues. The CDR3 spells CATSQTSPNTGELFF. Written as DNA, the CDR3 is TGTGCCACCAGCCAAACTAGCCCGAACACCGGGGAGCTGTTTTTT.

The chain joins TRBV20-1 to TRBJ2-3; the match to TRBD2 covers 8 bases. Germline values: CDR1 DFQATT, CDR2 SNEGSKA (reference sequence). V was clipped by 7 bases and J by 3 bases; unmatched bases: 9. This CDR3 region has 14 residues. The CDR3 DNA follows: TGCAGTGTGGTCCGGGGGGGCCGGACAGATACGCAGTATTTT. Translation: CSVVRGGRTDTQYF.

In its sample, this clonotype was seen many times. The chain joins TRBV29-1 to TRBJ2-3; D remains ambiguous. Trimming removed 7 bases at V and 6 bases at J, with 2 bases between. Germline V lookup: CDR1 SQVTM, CDR2 ANQGSEA. The CDR3 extends over 8 amino acids. CDR3 DNA: TGCAGCGGGGATACGCAGTATTTT. Amino acids: CSGDTQYF.

Note on this clonotype: A read error may be the cause here, since a much bigger clone is one base away. V is TRBV12-3 or TRBV12-4 and J is TRBJ2-3; D gene uncertain. V lost 3 bases, J lost 5 bases, and 3 bases lay in between. This CDR3 comprises 11 residues. The CDR3 protein is CASSFRDTQYF. As DNA, the CDR3 is TGTGCCAGCAGTTTCAGAGATACGCAGTATTTT.

The V and J genes are TRBV24-1 and TRBJ2-7; D is unresolved. CDR1 is KGHDR and CDR2 is SFDVKD in the germline V gene. This CDR3 contains 10 residues. Trimming removed 8 bases at V and 0 bases at J, with 1 base between. CDR3 loop: CATTSYEQYF. In DNA form, the CDR3 reads TGTGCCACCACCTCCTACGAGCAGTACTTC.

This rearrangement joins TRBV19 to TRBJ2-3, with D unresolved. Between the trimmed V and J ends, which lost 5 bases and 4 bases, there was a span of 10 bases. The CDR3 length is 13 residues. Germline lookup yields CDR1 LNHDA and CDR2 SQIVND (reference sequence). Here the CDR3 reads CASSVNTADTQYF. DNA of the CDR3: TGTGCCAGTAGTGTTAACACCGCAGATACGCAGTATTTT.

This clonotype has only a few counts. This chain joins TRBV10-3 and TRBJ1-3; 10 bases are shared with TRBD1. Germline-derived CDR1 and CDR2 are ENHRY and SYGVKD. Trimming took 3 bases from V and 0 from J; bases not matched to a gene: 14. The CDR3 length is 20 residues. The CDR3 is CAISDPSPGQGTLSGNTIYF. CDR3 nucleotide sequence: TGTGCCATCAGTGACCCTTCGCCGGGACAGGGGACTCTCTCTGGAAACACCATATATTTT.

The table lists this clonotype with many counts. The chain couples TRBV7-9 to TRBJ1-4; D call uncertain. V was cut by 5 bases and J by 2 bases, with 12 bases left in between. CDR1 is SEHNR and CDR2 is FQNEAQ in the germline V gene (reference sequence). This CDR3 is built from 15 residues. The CDR3 DNA follows: TGTGCCAGCAGCCCAGGAGGGAGTACTAATGAAAAACTGTTTTTT. Its translation is CASSPGGSTNEKLFF.

V usage is TRBV20-1 and J usage is TRBJ2-3, with D hard to call. The V and J ends lost 5 bases and 6 bases respectively, with 18 bases between them. CDR1 is DFQATT and CDR2 is SNEGSKA in the germline V gene (reference sequence). The length of the CDR3 is 14 residues. The CDR3 region is CSASALFKADTQYF. The CDR3 nucleotides are TGCAGTGCTTCAGCGCTGTTTAAAGCGGATACGCAGTATTTT.

This clonotype was detected many times. The chain employs TRBV27 and TRBJ1-5; D is unresolved. In germline, CDR1 is MNHEY, CDR2 SMNVEV (reference sequence). The V and J ends lost 0 bases and 6 bases respectively, with 9 bases between them. This CDR3 region has 14 residues. CDR3 nucleotide sequence: TGTGCCAGCAGTTTATCGCAGGATCTTCAGCCCCAGCATTTT. Protein sequence: CASSLSQDLQPQHF.

This clonotype was recorded a few times. This chain connects TRBV2 to TRBJ2-1; weak D call: TRBD1 (5 bases). The germline gives CDR1 SNHLY, CDR2 FYNNEI. With 5 bases removed from V and 4 bases from J, the gap between germline ends came to 6 bases. This CDR3 comprises 12 residues. The DNA for the CDR3 is TGTGCCAGCAGTTCAGGGTACAATGAGCAGTTCTTC. It codes for CASSSGYNEQFF.

This clonotype was recorded at least ten times. The rearrangement uses TRBV29-1 and TRBJ2-5, with D hard to call. CDR3 size: 10 residues. V was trimmed by 8 bases and J by 5 bases, leaving 9 bases between them. Germline CDR1 and CDR2: SQVTM and ANQGSEA. CDR3 sequence (DNA): TGCAGCTTTGCCCGTGAGACCCAGTACTTC. Protein sequence: CSFARETQYF.

This clonotype turned up a few times. This chain joins TRBV7-6 and TRBJ1-1; D is ambiguous. CDR1 is SGHVS and CDR2 is FNYEAQ in the germline V gene. V was shortened by 2 bases and J by 1 base, with 5 bases between the two germline ends. The CDR3 covers 13 residues. The CDR3 protein is CASSLRTNTEAFF. The CDR3 DNA reads TGTGCCAGCAGCTTACGTACGAACACTGAAGCTTTCTTT.

This clonotype was seen repeatedly, ten times or more. The gene calls are TRBV19 and TRBJ2-2; 8 bases line up with TRBD1. Germline CDR1 is LNHDA and CDR2 is SQIVND (reference sequence). The CDR3 sequence is 16 residues long. J gave up 4 bases and V 2 bases, and 6 bases lay outside the gene matches. This CDR3 is CASSIYRGQGTGELFF. The DNA of the CDR3 is TGTGCCAGTAGTATATATCGCGGACAGGGCACCGGGGAGCTGTTTTTT.

This clonotype was counted many times. This chain links TRBV7-3 with TRBJ2-5; 9 bases agree with TRBD1. After removal of 4 bases from V and 4 bases from J, the junction contained 1 base not matched to a gene. This CDR3 region has 13 residues. Per the germline V gene, CDR1 is SGHTA and CDR2 is FQGTGA. CDR3 bases: TGTGCCAGCAGCTCGGGACAGGGAGAGACCCAGTACTTC. Translation: CASSSGQGETQYF.

At least ten counts were recorded for this clonotype. The J gene is TRBJ2-3, the V gene TRBV25-1; D gene unclear. V was trimmed by 2 bases and J by 2 bases, leaving 8 bases between them. The CDR3 runs 14 residues. Germline CDR1 and CDR2: MGHDK and SYGVNS. Written as DNA, the CDR3 is TGTGCCAGCAGTGAAATAACATTCACAGATACGCAGTATTTT. This gives the protein CASSEITFTDTQYF. The whole variable domain, remainder taken from reference TRBV25-1 and TRBJ2-3, is EADIYQTPRYLVIGTGKKITLECSQTMGHDKMYWYQQDPGMELHLIHYSYGVNSTEKGDLSSESTVSRIRTEHFPLTLESARPSHTSQYLCASSEITFTDTQYFGPGTRLTVL.